The 19 T cell receptor beta chains below come from one sample, sequenced in a study of CD8 T cell repertoires and HIV-1 epitope variants. Sequencing was performed with immunoSEQ multiplex PCR; in TCRdb, only in-frame clones are kept and a portion is missing. The data contain about 5,200 clones, under 70% of them singletons. No cognate antigen is known for these TCRs. What was sequenced was cultured CD8+ T cells derived from PBMCs. The receptors originated from a male donor with HIV.

As for this clone: This could be a read error, since a much larger clone is one nucleotide away. This rearrangement joins TRBV5-1 to TRBJ2-7, with TRBD1 matching over 8 bases. V dropped 3 bases and J dropped 4; count of bases not matched to a gene: 12. The CDR3 is 16 residues long. Germline V CDR1 and CDR2: SGHRS, YFSETQ. The CDR3 sequence: CASSWQSTRGLYEQYF. CDR3 bases: TGCGCCAGCAGCTGGCAGTCGACCAGGGGGCTATACGAGCAGTACTTC.

This sequence joins TRBV4-2 and TRBJ1-2; TRBD1 matches at 9 bases. The V segment lost 5 bases and the J segment 4 bases; nucleotides outside the gene matches: 8. Germline CDR1 LGHNA, CDR2 YNFKEQ. The CDR3 runs 15 residues. The CDR3 nucleotides are TGTGCCAGCAGCGCCCGGACAGGGGACGGCTATGGCTACACCTTC. Translation: CASSARTGDGYGYTF.

This clone was counted between two and nine times. The chain carries TRBV21-1 and TRBJ1-6. TRBV21-1 is reported as a pseudogene. This CDR3 has 17 amino acids. As DNA, the CDR3 is TGTGCCAGCCACGGTGTTGAGGACGCTGTCCGGAATTCACCCCTCCACTTT. The encoded protein is CASHGVEDAVRNSPLHF.

The chain links TRBV5-4 to TRBJ1-1; D is possibly TRBD1 (5 bases). Germline assignment: CDR1 SGHNT and CDR2 YYREEE (reference sequence). The CDR3 spans 13 residues. Trimming stripped 5 bases from V and 1 base from J, with 9 bases between. CDR3 protein: CASSLDRNTEAFF. The CDR3 DNA is TGTGCCAGCAGTCTCGACAGGAACACTGAAGCTTTCTTT.

This clone counts as medium-sized (0.01 to 0.1%). The chain couples TRBV4-2 to TRBJ2-7; D tentatively reads TRBD1 or TRBD2 (5 bases each). CDR3 length: 14 amino acids. Trimming took 4 bases from V and 5 from J, leaving 15 bases between them. Germline CDR1 and CDR2: LGHNA and YNFKEQ. The CDR3 bases are TGTGCCAGCAGCCCTACAGGCGGGCGGGACGAGCAGTACTTC. Translating gives CASSPTGGRDEQYF.

The chain links TRBV10-3 to TRBJ2-4, with TRBD2 matching over 10 bases. V shed 0 bases and J 3 bases; nucleotides not matched to a gene: 11. The CDR3 contains 19 residues. The germline V gene has CDR1 ENHRY and CDR2 SYGVKD. The CDR3 DNA reads TGTGCCATCAGTGAGTCGGGAAGCGGGGGGGCCTCGGGCAAAAACATTCAGTACTTC. Amino acid sequence: CAISESGSGGASGKNIQYF.

This clone was seen only a few times. The V gene is TRBV6-5, the J gene TRBJ2-1; no clear D gene. V lost 4 bases and J 6 bases, leaving 13 bases between the germline ends. CDR3 size: 14 residues. Per germline, CDR1 MNHEY and CDR2 SVGAGI. CDR3 protein: CASSSLGRSNEQFF. For the CDR3, the DNA is TGTGCCAGCAGTTCCCTCGGCAGGTCCAATGAGCAGTTCTTC.

The chain employs TRBV30 and TRBJ1-2; 9 bases line up with TRBD1. Germline CDR1 and CDR2: GTSNPN and SVGIG (reference sequence). The CDR3 spans 15 residues. The ends lost 4 bases at V and 7 bases at J; junction bases unmatched: 13. DNA for the CDR3: TGTGCCTGGACCGCCCCCACAGGGGGCTTGGTTGGCTACACCTTC. Translating gives CAWTAPTGGLVGYTF.

The genes are TRBV2 and TRBJ1-2; D is unresolved. Trimming removed 2 bases at V and 2 bases at J, with 6 bases between. Germline CDR1 SNHLY, CDR2 FYNNEI. The CDR3 totals 13 residues. The CDR3 DNA reads as TGTGCCAGCAGTGAAACCGAAAACTATGGCTACACCTTC. Protein product: CASSETENYGYTF.

This chain joins TRBV7-8 and TRBJ1-5; D call uncertain. CDR1 and CDR2 from the germline V gene are SGHVS and FQNEAQ. Trimming took off 5 bases at V and 5 bases at J, with 10 bases between the two ends. CDR3 length: 13 amino acids. This chain's CDR3 is CASSPDTYQPQHF. CDR3 DNA: TGTGCCAGCAGCCCCGACACCTATCAGCCCCAGCATTTT.

V is TRBV5-6 and J is TRBJ1-1, with D perhaps matching TRBD1 (5 bases). The CDR3 totals 17 residues. In germline, CDR1 is SGHDT, CDR2 YYEEEE. V gave up 0 bases and J gave up 2 bases, with 17 bases separating them. DNA for the CDR3: TGTGCCAGCAGCTTGGAGGGGACCTGGACGGATAACACTGAAGCTTTCTTT. As protein: CASSLEGTWTDNTEAFF.

For this clone: Compared with germline, one end of the junction differs, possibly owing to a read error. The CDR3 nucleotides read TGTGCCATCAGTGAGTCTCTGGGGGTATCTGGGGCCAACGTCCTGACTTTC. Amino acid sequence: CAISESLGVSGANVLTF. This chain connects TRBV6-1 to TRBJ2-6; D may be TRBD1 or TRBD2 (5 bases each). The CDR3 is 17 amino acids. Germline V gene lookup returns CDR1 MNHNS and CDR2 SASEGT.

The chain recombines TRBV27 with TRBJ1-1; D perhaps matches TRBD1 (5 bases). Germline V gene data show CDR1 as MNHEY and CDR2 as SMNVEV (reference sequence). Between the trimmed V and J ends, which lost 2 bases and 10 bases, there was a span of 20 bases. This CDR3 has 15 amino acids. Here the CDR3 reads CASSLKGNEGRAAFF. The CDR3 DNA follows: TGTGCCAGCAGTTTAAAGGGGAACGAGGGACGAGCAGCTTTCTTT.

The chain couples TRBV19 to TRBJ1-1, with D possibly matching TRBD1 (6 bases). Trimming took 0 bases from V and 0 from J, leaving 14 bases between them. Germline CDR1 LNHDA, CDR2 SQIVND (reference sequence). The CDR3 has 17 residues. Written as DNA, the CDR3 is TGTGCCAGTAGTATAGACGTTACCGGGACAATGAACACTGAAGCTTTCTTT. Protein product: CASSIDVTGTMNTEAFF.

This rearrangement joins TRBV11-2 to TRBJ2-7; D assignment may be TRBD1 or TRBD2 (5 bases each). The CDR3 consists of 13 residues. V was clipped by 5 bases and J by 4 bases, with 12 bases between them. Germline V gives CDR1 SGHAT, CDR2 FQNNGV. The CDR3 protein is CASSPPGAYEQYF. The DNA for the CDR3 is TGTGCCAGCAGCCCCCCCGGGGCTTACGAGCAGTACTTC.

This clone was counted a single time. V is TRBV4-3 and J is TRBJ2-7, with D maybe TRBD1 (5 bases). V was cut by 0 bases and J by 7 bases, with 10 bases left in between. Germline assignment: CDR1 LGHNA and CDR2 YSLEER. The CDR3 totals 13 residues. For the CDR3, the DNA is TGCGCCAGCAGCCAAGATCAGGGATGGGAGCAGTACTTC. It is translated as CASSQDQGWEQYF.

This clone was seen a few times. This chain joins TRBV5-4 and TRBJ2-2; 10 bases are shared with TRBD2. Germline V gene lookup returns CDR1 SGHNT and CDR2 YYREEE (reference sequence). The CDR3 extends over 16 amino acids. The trim removed 4 bases at V and 5 bases at J, leaving 8 bases unmatched. As DNA, the CDR3 is TGTGCCAGCAGCCGTCCCGGACTAGCGGAAACCGGGGAGCTGTTTTTT. Translation gives CASSRPGLAETGELFF.

This chain links TRBV28 with TRBJ1-3, with TRBD1 identical over 8 bases. V was pared by 6 bases and J by 2 bases, with 6 bases of the junction left unmatched. The CDR3 consists of 15 residues. Germline CDR1 is MDHEN and CDR2 is SYDVKM. This CDR3 is CASSLQGDPGNTIYF. CDR3 DNA: TGTGCCAGCAGCTTACAGGGGGATCCTGGAAACACCATATATTTT.

CDR3 protein: CASSMAGVWMDNEQFF. CDR3 nucleotide sequence: TGTGCCAGTAGTATGGCGGGGGTTTGGATGGACAATGAGCAGTTCTTC. This chain uses TRBV19 with TRBJ2-1; 7 nucleotides agree with TRBD2. This CDR3 is built from 16 residues. J was trimmed by 5 bases and V by 3 bases; bases with no gene match: 10. In germline, CDR1 is LNHDA, CDR2 SQIVND (reference sequence). Full variable domain (outside the CDR3, taken from reference TRBV19 and TRBJ2-1): DGGITQSPKYLFRKEGQNVTLSCEQNLNHDAMYWYRQDPGQGLRLIYYSQIVNDFQKGDIAEGYSVSREKKESFPLTVTSAQKNPTAFYLCASSMAGVWMDNEQFFGPGTRLTVL.